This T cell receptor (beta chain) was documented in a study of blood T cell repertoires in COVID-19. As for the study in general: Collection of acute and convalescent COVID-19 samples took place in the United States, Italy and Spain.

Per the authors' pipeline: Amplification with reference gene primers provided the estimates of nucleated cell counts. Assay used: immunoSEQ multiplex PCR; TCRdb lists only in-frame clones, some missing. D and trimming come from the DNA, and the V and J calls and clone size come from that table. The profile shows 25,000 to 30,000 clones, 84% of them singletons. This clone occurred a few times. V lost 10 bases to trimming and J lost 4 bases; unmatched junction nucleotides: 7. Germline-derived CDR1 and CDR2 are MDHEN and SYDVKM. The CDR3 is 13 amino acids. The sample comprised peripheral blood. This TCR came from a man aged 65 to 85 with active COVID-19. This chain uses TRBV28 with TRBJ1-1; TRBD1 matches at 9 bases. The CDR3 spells CATHRGRVTEAFF. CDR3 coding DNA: TGTGCCACTCACAGGGGGCGGGTCACTGAAGCTTTCTTT.